The clone carrying this TCR beta chain was counted a few times. Specified time point: pre-sensitization, week 0. Documented treatment: therapeutic diphenylcyclopropenone sensitization with weekly scalp DPC. These data are taken from a study of human T cells and chemical hapten exposure. Turning to the study itself: DPC 0.01% went on the upper back by patch test, with reading at 6 days. Patients, chiefly female, had alopecia areata, totalis or universalis.

V lost 0 bases, J lost 0 bases, and 12 bases lay in between. The CDR3 extends over 17 amino acids. Germline CDR1 reads DFQATT; CDR2 reads SNEGSKA (reference sequence). TCRdb re-derived calls from the RACE reads in MiXCR, one entry per CDR3 protein. Among some 200,000 distinct CDR3 sequences, around 30% were seen once, and the ten largest hold 2.9%. The TCR sequence derives from a woman in her 30s with alopecia areata. Some clones in this sample may be carry-over from other donors' samples. The chain joins TRBV20-1 to TRBJ2-6; D ambiguous. Sequencing used whole blood, obtained in connection with sensitization to the hapten diphenylcyclopropenone (DPC). This CDR3 reads CSARDWAASSGANVLTF. CDR3 in DNA: TGCAGTGCTAGAGATTGGGCCGCGAGCTCTGGGGCCAACGTCCTGACTTTC.